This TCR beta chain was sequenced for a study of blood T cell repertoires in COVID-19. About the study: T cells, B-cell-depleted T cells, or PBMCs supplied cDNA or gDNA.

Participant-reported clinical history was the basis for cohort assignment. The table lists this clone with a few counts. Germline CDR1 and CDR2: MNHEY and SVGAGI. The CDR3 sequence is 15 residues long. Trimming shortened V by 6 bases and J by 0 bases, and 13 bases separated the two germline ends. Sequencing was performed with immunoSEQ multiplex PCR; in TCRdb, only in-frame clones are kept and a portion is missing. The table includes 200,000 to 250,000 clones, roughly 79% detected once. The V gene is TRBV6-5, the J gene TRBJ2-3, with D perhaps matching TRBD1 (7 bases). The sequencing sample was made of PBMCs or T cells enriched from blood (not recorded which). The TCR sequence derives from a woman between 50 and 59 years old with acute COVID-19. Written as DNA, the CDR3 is TGTGCCAGCAGCGCCCAGGGGGGTAGCACAGATACGCAGTATTTT. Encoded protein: CASSAQGGSTDTQYF.